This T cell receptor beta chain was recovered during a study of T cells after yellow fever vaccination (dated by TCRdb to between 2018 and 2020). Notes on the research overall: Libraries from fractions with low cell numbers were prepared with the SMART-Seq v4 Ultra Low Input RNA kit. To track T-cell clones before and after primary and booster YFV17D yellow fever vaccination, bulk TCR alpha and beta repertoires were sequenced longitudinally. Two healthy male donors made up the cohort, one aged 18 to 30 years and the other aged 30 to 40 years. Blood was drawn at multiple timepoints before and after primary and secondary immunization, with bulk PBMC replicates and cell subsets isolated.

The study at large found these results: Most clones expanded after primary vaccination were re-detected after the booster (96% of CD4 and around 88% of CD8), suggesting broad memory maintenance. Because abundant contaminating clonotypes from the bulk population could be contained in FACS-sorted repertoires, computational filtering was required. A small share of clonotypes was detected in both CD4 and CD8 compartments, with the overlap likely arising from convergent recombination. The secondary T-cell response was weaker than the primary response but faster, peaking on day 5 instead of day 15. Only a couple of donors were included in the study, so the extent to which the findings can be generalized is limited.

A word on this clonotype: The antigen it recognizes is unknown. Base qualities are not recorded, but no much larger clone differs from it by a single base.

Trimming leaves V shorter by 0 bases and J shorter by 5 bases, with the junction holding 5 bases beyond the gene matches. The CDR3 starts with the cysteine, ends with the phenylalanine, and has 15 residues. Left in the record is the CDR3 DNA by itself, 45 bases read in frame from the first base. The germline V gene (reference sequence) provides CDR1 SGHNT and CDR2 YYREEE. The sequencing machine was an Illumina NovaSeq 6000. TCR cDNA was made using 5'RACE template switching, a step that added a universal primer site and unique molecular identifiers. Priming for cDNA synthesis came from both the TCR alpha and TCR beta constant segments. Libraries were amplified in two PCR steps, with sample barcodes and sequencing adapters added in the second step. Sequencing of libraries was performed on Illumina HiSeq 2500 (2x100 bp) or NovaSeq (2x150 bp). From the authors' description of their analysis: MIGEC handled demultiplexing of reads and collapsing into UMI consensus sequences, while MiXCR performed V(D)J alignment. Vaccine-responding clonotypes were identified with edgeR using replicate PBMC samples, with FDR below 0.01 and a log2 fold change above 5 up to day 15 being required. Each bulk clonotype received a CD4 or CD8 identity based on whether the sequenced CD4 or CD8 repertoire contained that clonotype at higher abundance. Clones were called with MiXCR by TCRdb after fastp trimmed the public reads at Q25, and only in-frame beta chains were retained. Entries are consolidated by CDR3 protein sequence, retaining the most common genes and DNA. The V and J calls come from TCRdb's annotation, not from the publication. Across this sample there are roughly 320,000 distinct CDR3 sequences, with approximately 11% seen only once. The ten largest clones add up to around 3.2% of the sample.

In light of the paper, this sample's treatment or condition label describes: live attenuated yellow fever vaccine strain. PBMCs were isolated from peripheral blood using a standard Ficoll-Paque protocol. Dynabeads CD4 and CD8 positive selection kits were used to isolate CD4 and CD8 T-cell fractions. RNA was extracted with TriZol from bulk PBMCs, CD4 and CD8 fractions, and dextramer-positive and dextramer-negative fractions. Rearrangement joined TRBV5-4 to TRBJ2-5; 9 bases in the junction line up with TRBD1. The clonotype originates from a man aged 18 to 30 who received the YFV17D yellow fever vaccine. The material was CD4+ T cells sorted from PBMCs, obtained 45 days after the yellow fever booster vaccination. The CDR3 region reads CASSLAQGAGETQYF. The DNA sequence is TGTGCCAGCAGCTTGGCACAGGGGGCAGGGGAGACCCAGTACTTC.